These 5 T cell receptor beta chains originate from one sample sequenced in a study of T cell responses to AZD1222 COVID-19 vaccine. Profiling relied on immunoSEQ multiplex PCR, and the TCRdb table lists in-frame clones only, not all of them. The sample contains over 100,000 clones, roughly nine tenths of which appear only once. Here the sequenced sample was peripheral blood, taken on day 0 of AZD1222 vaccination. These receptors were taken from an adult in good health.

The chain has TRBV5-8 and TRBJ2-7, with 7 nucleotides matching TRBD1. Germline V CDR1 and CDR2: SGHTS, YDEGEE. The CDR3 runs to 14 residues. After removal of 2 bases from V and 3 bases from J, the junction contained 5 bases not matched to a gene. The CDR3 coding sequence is TGTGCCAGCAGCTTAACAGGGGTGATCTACGAGCAGTACTTC. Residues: CASSLTGVIYEQYF.

The CDR3 bases are TGTGCCAGCTCACCCGGACAGTCAAGTTCACCCCTCCACTTT. Its protein is CASSPGQSSSPLHF. This rearrangement joins TRBV18 to TRBJ1-6, with D maybe TRBD1 (6 bases). This CDR3 is built from 14 residues. CDR1 and CDR2 (germline): KGHSH, LQKENI. Trimming took off 3 bases at V and 9 bases at J, with 12 bases between the two ends.

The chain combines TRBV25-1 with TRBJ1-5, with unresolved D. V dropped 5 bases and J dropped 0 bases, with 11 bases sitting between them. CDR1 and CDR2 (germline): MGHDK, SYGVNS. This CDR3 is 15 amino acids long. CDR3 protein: CASSHSAYSNQPQHF. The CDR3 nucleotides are TGTGCCAGCAGTCACAGCGCTTATAGCAATCAGCCCCAGCATTTT.

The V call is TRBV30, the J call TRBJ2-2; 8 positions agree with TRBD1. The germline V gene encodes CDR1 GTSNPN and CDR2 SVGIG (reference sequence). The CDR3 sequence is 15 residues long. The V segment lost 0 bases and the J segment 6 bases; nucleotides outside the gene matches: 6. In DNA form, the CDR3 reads TGTGCCTGGAGTGTTGGGCAGGGGGCGTCCGGGGAGCTGTTTTTT. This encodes CAWSVGQGASGELFF.

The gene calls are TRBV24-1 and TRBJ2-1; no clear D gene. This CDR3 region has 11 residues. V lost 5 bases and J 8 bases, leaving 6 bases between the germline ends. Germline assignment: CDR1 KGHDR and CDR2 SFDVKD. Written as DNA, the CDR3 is TGTGCCACCAGTGTACGCGATGAGCAGTTCTTC. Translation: CATSVRDEQFF.